This TCR beta chain was identified during a study of T cells in narcolepsy. Across the study: Healthy controls were enrolled alongside patients with narcolepsy type 1 or type 2.

The V and J ends lost 3 bases and 3 bases, in that order; junction bases with no gene match: 10. The length of the CDR3 is 17 residues. Germline CDR1 and CDR2: KGHSH and LQKENI. The assay was immunoSEQ multiplex PCR, and TCRdb's table has in-frame clones only and misses some. The sample carries about 40,000 clones, more than 70% recorded once. Findings and caveats of the study: HCRT-specific and TRIB2-specific autoreactive clonotypes appeared among same-patient CSF and blood CD4+ clonotypes. No autoreactive T cell clone sequences appeared in some memory CD4+ repertoires. Autoreactive clonotypes reportedly recurred in blood of same and different patients, not controls.

In regard to this clone: Its antigen is currently unknown.

The sample comprised CD45RA- memory CD4+ T cells from PBMCs. V usage is TRBV18 and J usage is TRBJ2-2; TRBD1 matches at 7 bases. The receptor was isolated from a human donor with narcolepsy. CDR3 protein: CASSPLSGQGDTGELFF. In nucleotides, the CDR3 is TGTGCCAGCTCACCCTTATCGGGCCAGGGGGACACCGGGGAGCTGTTTTTT.